The entry below gives a single TCR beta chain sequence along with its context. What it binds is not known. These data belong to a study of T cell repertoires in cytomegalovirus infection. About the study: It was recently identified HLA-C-restricted and well-studied HLA-B-restricted CMV epitopes that the study used. CMV infection together with matching HLA type was indicated by public TCR beta signatures.

Notes on the study in general: Cumulated frequencies of public TCR beta families served to identify carriers of CMV plus the relevant HLA. The ex vivo response showed dominance by HLA-C-restricted CMV-specific TCR beta clonotypes.

The germline V gene has CDR1 SGHDT and CDR2 YYEEEE. V was clipped by 2 bases and J by 7 bases, with 9 bases between them. CDR3 length: 12 residues. TCRdb fed the reads into MiXCR, producing one record per CDR3 protein. The sample lists about 900,000 distinct CDR3 sequences; roughly 31% were seen once. The sample here was cultured CD8+ T cells from PBMCs, taken from culture after CMV antigen stimulation. This sequence originates from a human donor in good health (CMV status not recorded). Some clones in this sample may be carry-over from other donors' samples. The chain carries TRBV5-6 and TRBJ1-1; unclear D gene. This chain's CDR3 is CASSFVYREAFF. CDR3 in DNA: TGTGCCAGCAGCTTCGTGTATCGTGAAGCTTTCTTT.